What follows describes a single T cell receptor (beta chain). Its matching antigen is unknown. Given a much more abundant clone one base away, this may be a read error. V was shortened by 5 bases and J by 8 bases, with 16 bases between the two germline ends. CDR3 size: 14 residues. This record comes from a study of tumor-infiltrating lymphocytes in primary liver carcinoma. Study observations and caveats: Tumor-blood pairs (like tumor-adjacent pairs) overlapped less than tumor region pairs did.

Germline DNA was also extracted, while the blood RNA originated from unsorted whole blood. Peripheral blood, around 4 milliliters, was collected prior to surgery. Priming with a constant-region primer yielded TCR beta cDNA from 400 to 550 ng total RNA. Slightly modified ARM-PCR, run as three nested multiplex PCR rounds, produced the TCR beta libraries. Two initial PCR rounds of approximately 10 cycles each paired TRBV1-TRBV30 forward primers with a C-beta reverse primer. Using its own MiXCR run on the multiplex PCR reads, TCRdb lists one record per CDR3 protein. The sample consists of about 320,000 distinct CDR3 sequences, about 60% of them appearing once.

The chain links TRBV12-3 or TRBV12-4 to TRBJ2-1, with D uncertain. Sequenced material: peripheral blood. The sequence came from a man in his forties with primary liver carcinoma and hepatitis B virus infection. The CDR3 loop is CASSLEIVGDEQFF. For the CDR3, the DNA is TGTGCCAGCAGTCTCGAAATTGTGGGCGATGAGCAGTTCTTC.